A single sample is the source of the 7 T cell receptor beta chains below, sequenced in a study of blood T cells in healthy people across ages. Through a sample-barcoded 5' primer and a J-beta primer mix, a second PCR was run for 7 to 11 cycles. Using its own MiXCR run on the 5' RACE reads, TCRdb lists one record per CDR3 protein. The profile shows 1 million to 1.2 million distinct CDR3 sequences, around two fifths of them singletons. Sequencing input: blood. The receptors stem from a man in his late teens or twenties in good health.

The chain combines TRBV24-1 with TRBJ2-1; D may be TRBD1 or TRBD2 (5 bases each). In germline, CDR1 is KGHDR, CDR2 SFDVKD. V was pared by 3 bases and J by 9 bases, with 17 bases between. The CDR3 contains 15 residues. The CDR3 sequence: CATSDPGRGRLEQFF. The CDR3 nucleotides are TGTGCCACCAGTGATCCGGGACGAGGGCGTCTTGAGCAGTTCTTC.

The rearrangement uses TRBV5-1 and TRBJ2-7; unclear D gene. Looked up from germline, CDR1 is SGHRS and CDR2 is YFSETQ. This CDR3 spans 16 amino acids. Trimming left V 2 bases short and J 7 bases short, with 22 bases between. The CDR3 reads CASSLYTGAEPVEQYF. CDR3 coding DNA: TGCGCCAGCAGCTTATATACTGGAGCAGAACCCGTGGAGCAGTACTTC.

This clonotype has more than one count but fewer than ten. The chain joins TRBV5-1 to TRBJ1-5, with a tentative D call TRBD1 (5 bases). V dropped 0 bases and J dropped 5 bases, with 15 bases sitting between them. The CDR3 spans 16 residues. CDR1 is SGHRS and CDR2 is YFSETQ in the germline V gene. The CDR3 loop is CASSLGGVSSDQPQHF. CDR3 DNA sequence: TGCGCCAGCAGCTTGGGGGGCGTGTCGAGCGATCAGCCCCAGCATTTT.

This clonotype was counted a few times. CDR3 protein: CASRQGSDPDQPQHF. As DNA, the CDR3 is TGTGCCAGCAGACAGGGGTCAGATCCAGATCAGCCCCAGCATTTT. This chain uses TRBV7-2 with TRBJ1-5; 7 bases match TRBD1. V lost 6 bases to trimming and J lost 5 bases; unmatched junction nucleotides: 10. CDR1 is SGHTA, CDR2 FQGNSA, per germline. The CDR3 consists of 15 residues. Full variable domain (remainder filled in from reference TRBV7-2 and TRBJ1-5): GAGVSQSPSNKVTEKGKDVELRCDPISGHTALYWYRQSLGQGLEFLIYFQGNSAPDKSGLPSDRFSAERTGGSVSTLTIQRTQQEDSAVYLCASRQGSDPDQPQHFGDGTRLSIL.

A note on this clonotype: Possible read error: a much larger clone is one base away. The V gene is TRBV7-9, the J gene TRBJ2-7; D not certain. The germline gives CDR1 SEHNR, CDR2 FQNEAQ (reference sequence). Trimming stripped 1 base from V and 2 bases from J, with 15 bases between. The CDR3 loop spans 16 amino acids. This chain's CDR3 is CASSLERAIRPYEQYF. The CDR3 nucleotides are TGTGCCAGCAGCTTAGAGCGAGCGATTCGTCCCTACGAGCAGTACTTC.

As for this clonotype: A read error may produce the germline difference seen at one junction end. V is TRBV6-5 and J is TRBJ2-3; D uncertain. Germline-derived CDR1 and CDR2 are MNHEY and SVGAGI. The CDR3 sequence is 14 residues long. CDR3 amino acids: CASSNSSKTDTQYF. The CDR3 nucleotides are TGTGCCAGCAGTAACTCGAGTAAGACAGATACGCAGTATTTT.

This clonotype was detected ten times or more. The chain recombines TRBV29-1 with TRBJ2-4; a weak D match, TRBD1 (6 bases). From germline, CDR1 is SQVTM and CDR2 ANQGSEA. V was pared by 7 bases and J by 5 bases, with 9 bases between. The CDR3 sequence is 11 residues long. The CDR3 loop reads CSARTENIQYF. In DNA, the CDR3 is TGCAGCGCCCGGACAGAAAACATTCAGTACTTC.